The TCR beta chain described here comes from a study of blood T cell repertoires in COVID-19. Study at large: In each case, the material was cDNA or gDNA derived from T cells, B-cell-depleted T cells, or PBMCs.

The method was immunoSEQ multiplex PCR; TCRdb's version includes in-frame clones alone and lacks a portion of them. This sample yields roughly 250,000 clones, of which approximately 90% are seen a single time; approximately 0.84% belongs to the top ten. Germline lookup yields CDR1 MNHEY and CDR2 SVGAGI. The CDR3 covers 15 residues. V shed 7 bases and J 7 bases; nucleotides not matched to a gene: 7. This TCR derives from a man aged 25 to 40 with acute or convalescent COVID-19. Material for sequencing was peripheral blood. This chain joins TRBV6-5 and TRBJ1-6, with 10 nucleotides matching TRBD1. CDR3: CASNPTGGRNSPLHF. In DNA form, the CDR3 reads TGTGCCAGCAACCCGACAGGGGGCAGGAATTCACCCCTCCACTTT.